The clone carrying this TCR beta chain showed up many times. The antigen is not known. The CDR3 is made up of 17 amino acids. CDR1 SEHNR and CDR2 FQNEAQ come from the germline V gene (reference sequence). The V end was cut by 5 bases, the J end by 7 bases, with 23 bases between. This record comes from a study of early T cells in non-severe SARS-CoV-2 infection. As for the study in general: Chains were unpaired, as sequencing was done on bulk RNA from unsorted whole blood. Study-level findings and limits: Anti-spike CD8 specificities were favored by VDJdb matching, whose results missed private and CD4 specificities.

Unique molecular identifiers (one per individual cDNA molecule) were attached. TCRdb reprocessed the 5' RACE reads with MiXCR, giving one entry per CDR3 protein. The table has approximately 70,000 distinct CDR3 sequences, roughly 4.5% seen once. The receptor comes from an adult who was a healthcare worker with PCR-confirmed SARS-CoV-2 infection or an uninfected control (not recorded which). The donor label of this sample is uncertain. This chain links TRBV7-9 with TRBJ1-4; D not certain. Sequences were derived from whole blood, sampled at baseline. The CDR3 reads CASSRRVPERGGEKLFF. The CDR3, as DNA: TGTGCCAGCAGCCGAAGGGTCCCCGAACGGGGTGGTGAAAAACTGTTTTTT.